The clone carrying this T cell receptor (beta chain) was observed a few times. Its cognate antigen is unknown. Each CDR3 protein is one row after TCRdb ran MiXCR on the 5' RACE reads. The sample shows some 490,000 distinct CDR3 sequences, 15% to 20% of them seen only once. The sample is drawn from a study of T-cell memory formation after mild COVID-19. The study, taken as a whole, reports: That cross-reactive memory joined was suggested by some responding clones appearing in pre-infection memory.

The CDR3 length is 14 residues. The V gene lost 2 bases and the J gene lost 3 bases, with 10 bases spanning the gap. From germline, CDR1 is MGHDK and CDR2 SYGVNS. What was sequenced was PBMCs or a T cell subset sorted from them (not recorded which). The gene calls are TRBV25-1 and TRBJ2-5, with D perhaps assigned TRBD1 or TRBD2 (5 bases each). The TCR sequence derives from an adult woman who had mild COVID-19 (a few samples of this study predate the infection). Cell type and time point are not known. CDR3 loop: CASSEDSGEETQYF. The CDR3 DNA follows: TGTGCCAGCAGTGAAGACAGCGGAGAAGAGACCCAGTACTTC.